This T cell receptor beta chain derives from a study of OX40 agonist ivuxolimab in advanced cancers. Whole-study results and caveats: At 0.1 to 3.0 mg/kg and by week 6, clonal expansion occurred in CD4+ and CD8+ blood T cells. On average, CD8+ T cells had more expanded clones than CD4+.

Individuals having autoimmune disease history or systemic immunosuppression were not enrolled. In germline, CDR1 is PRHDT, CDR2 FYEKMQ (reference sequence). This CDR3 spans 12 amino acids. V lost 6 bases to trimming and J lost 8 bases, with 13 bases between them. Sequenced by immunoSEQ multiplex PCR; TCRdb stores in-frame clones only, minus some. This table holds roughly 71,000 clones, about 90% found once. Comments on this clone: Its antigen is undetermined.

The sequence came from an adult with an advanced solid tumor such as melanoma, head and neck, liver or kidney cancer. The sample here was CD4+ or CD8+ T cells sorted from blood, taken in a trial of the OX40 agonist ivuxolimab. V gene TRBV13 combines with J gene TRBJ1-2; D might be TRBD1 (5 bases). CDR3 residues: CASSSGGSGYTF. The CDR3 nucleotides are TGTGCCAGCAGTTCTGGGGGGAGCGGCTACACCTTC. Looking up the rest from reference TRBV13 and TRBJ1-2 gives the full variable domain: AAGVIQSPRHLIKEKRETATLKCYPIPRHDTVYWYQQGPGQDPQFLISFYEKMQSDKGSIPDRFSAQQFSDYHSELNMSSLELGDSALYFCASSSGGSGYTFGSGTRLTVV.